The clone carrying this T cell receptor beta chain was counted a few times. What it binds is unknown. The data belong to a study of cytomegalovirus exposure and HLA in healthy donors. With 60 Vbeta and 13 Jbeta primers, the PCR was carried out. Clones were read by immunoSEQ multiplex PCR, and TCRdb kept only the in-frame ones, dropping some. This repertoire shows some 90,000 clones, about four fifths found once; its top ten account for around 4.2%. Notes on the study in general: Cytomegalovirus-associated status was assigned to approximately 160 TCR beta chains. In a later analysis, HLA-associated TCR beta chains were more clonally expanded than equally common others.

This CDR3 has 15 residues. The rearrangement joins TRBV21-1 to TRBJ2-7; no check of the table's D call, TRBD2, against the DNA was made. TRBV21-1 is annotated as a pseudogene. This sequence originates from a woman in her seventies in good health and CMV-seropositive. Sequencing was carried out using PBMCs. The DNA of the CDR3 is TGTGCCAGCAGCAAATGGAAGGGAGAGACCTACGAGCAGTACTTC. It encodes CASSKWKGETYEQYF.